The 3 T cell receptor beta chains in this list originate from one sample, sequenced in a study of Graves' ophthalmopathy and Graves' hyperthyroidism. The sequenced template was RNA, covering the TCR beta CDR3 region. RT-PCR in the first round used HTBI primers; a second-round multiplex PCR followed. TCRdb re-analysed the multiplex PCR reads in MiXCR, keeping a single row per CDR3 protein. Among about 160,000 distinct CDR3 sequences listed, around two fifths were seen once. Sequencing used peripheral blood. These receptors were taken from a man in his thirties or forties with Graves' ophthalmopathy.

V gene TRBV6-2 or TRBV6-3 combines with J gene TRBJ1-1; TRBD1 aligns across 9 bases. J was trimmed by 6 bases and V by 2 bases; bases with no gene match: 1. The germline gives CDR1 MNHEY, CDR2 SVGEGT. This CDR3 spans 13 amino acids. CDR3: CASSYRDRAEAFF. The DNA of the CDR3 is TGTGCCAGCAGTTACCGGGACAGGGCTGAAGCTTTCTTT.

The V gene is TRBV10-3, the J gene TRBJ1-1, with TRBD1 matching 7 bases. The CDR3 covers 15 residues. V trimming: 6 bases; J trimming: 10 bases; junction bases outside the gene matches: 17. Germline CDR1 is ENHRY and CDR2 is SYGVKD. The CDR3: CAIREGRQGGLGAFF. In DNA, the CDR3 is TGTGCCATCAGGGAGGGGCGACAGGGAGGGCTCGGAGCTTTCTTT.

The chain is built from TRBV12-3 or TRBV12-4 and TRBJ1-1; D unclear. Trimming pared 3 bases from V and 5 bases from J, leaving 10 bases between. The CDR3 length is 13 residues. This CDR3 reads CASSLRSQTEAFF. DNA of the CDR3: TGTGCCAGCAGTTTGCGGAGTCAAACTGAAGCTTTCTTT.